This T cell receptor (beta chain) was captured by sequencing in a study of T-cell reconstitution after alpha-beta-depleted transplantation in children. For TCRbeta, the library was prepared with unique molecular identifiers. TCRdb re-called the PCR reads through MiXCR, storing one row per CDR3 protein. Of almost 400,000 distinct CDR3 sequences listed, around 20% are singletons. This CDR3 is 10 amino acids long. The germline gives CDR1 SGHRS, CDR2 YFSETQ. The V and J ends lost 7 bases and 8 bases respectively, with 7 bases between them. This rearrangement joins TRBV5-1 to TRBJ2-1; D call uncertain. The source is a human donor who donated a stem cell graft to a child with acute myeloid leukemia. The source was PBMCs from the stem cell graft donor, collected from the stem cell graft. CDR3 DNA sequence: TGCGCCAGCCGTAAGGATGAGCAGTTCTTC. This gives the protein CASRKDEQFF.